This section outlines one T cell receptor (beta chain) sequence together with its context. The germline gives CDR1 MGHRA, CDR2 YSYEKL. The CDR3 sequence is 18 residues long. V was clipped by 1 base and J by 9 bases; unmatched bases: 15. The sample is drawn from a study of blood T cell repertoires in COVID-19. TCRdb's copy holds only in-frame clones and misses some; the assay was immunoSEQ multiplex PCR. The sample has more than 150,000 clones, around four fifths seen once. The sequenced material came from PBMCs or T cells enriched from blood (not recorded which). This receptor was identified in a man in his forties who had recovered from COVID-19. The V call is TRBV4-1, the J call TRBJ2-1; 10 bases match TRBD2. The DNA for the CDR3 is TGCGCCAGCAGCCAAGCCGCCTTAGCGGGAGGAAGGGTGGTTGAGCAGTTCTTC. Its protein product is CASSQAALAGGRVVEQFF.